This is a list of T cell receptor beta chains from one sample in a study of T cell changes during pregnancy in multiple sclerosis. Here immunoSEQ multiplex PCR was the method, and the copy in TCRdb shows in-frame clones only, minus some. The sample holds roughly 39,000 clones; about 91% are singletons and the top ten take about 0.8%. The source was CD4+ T cells from peripheral blood mononuclear cells, collected before pregnancy. These receptors were collected from a female donor with multiple sclerosis, enrolled in a pregnancy study. Each CDR3 is given with its conserved first and last residue. The D gene is left open where the match is weak. Only some rows state a clone size, as once, few, many or a class for expanded clones.

abundance,v_gene,d_gene,j_gene,CDR3nt,CDR3aa
.,TRBV7-2,TRBD1,TRBJ2-3,TGTGCCAGCAGTAGAGATGGGACAGCAGATACGCAGTATTTT,CASSRDGTADTQYF
.,TRBV6-5,.,TRBJ2-7,TGTGCCAGCAGTCGGGGAAACGAGCAGTACTTC,CASSRGNEQYF
.,TRBV6-1,.,TRBJ2-7,TGTGCCAGCAGTGTGGAGACTAACCCCTCCTACGAGCAGTACTTC,CASSVETNPSYEQYF
.,TRBV2,.,TRBJ2-7,TGTGCCAGCACAGGGCTCATGGCCTACGAGCAGTACTTC,CASTGLMAYEQYF
.,TRBV7-3,TRBD2,TRBJ2-3,TGTGCCAGCAGCTTAACCCCGAGTAGCGGGATAGGAGATACGCAGTATTTT,CASSLTPSSGIGDTQYF
.,TRBV2,TRBD1,TRBJ2-1,TGTGCCAGCGCCAGGGGGTCCTACAATGAGCAGTTCTTC,CASARGSYNEQFF
medium-sized,TRBV28,.,TRBJ1-1,TGTGCCAGCATCCTGGCTGGCACTGAAGCTTTCTTT,CASILAGTEAFF
.,TRBV28,.,TRBJ1-5,TGTGCCAGCAGCATCCCCAGGGCAATCAATCAGCCCCAGCATTTT,CASSIPRAINQPQHF
.,TRBV29-1,TRBD1,TRBJ1-1,TGCAGCGTTCATTTATGGGACAGGGGCGGCAAGTGGGCCTTCAAAGCTTTCTTT,CSVHLWDRGGKWAFKAFF
.,TRBV27,.,TRBJ1-2,TGTGCCAGCAGTTCTAATGAGGGCTATGGCTACACCTTC,CASSSNEGYGYTF
.,TRBV30,TRBD1,TRBJ1-3,TGTGCCTGGAGTGCGGGACAGGGAATCTCTGGAAACACCATATATTTT,CAWSAGQGISGNTIYF
once,TRBV6-5,.,TRBJ1-4,TGTGCCAGCAGTTACTCTCAGGTTGGGACTAATGAAAAACTGTTTTTT,CASSYSQVGTNEKLFF
.,TRBV28,.,TRBJ1-2,TGTGCCAGCAGTCCGGGGGGGGGCTACACCTTC,CASSPGGGYTF
.,TRBV7-8,.,TRBJ1-3,TGTGCCACCACTCAGGTGGCGTCGAGCTCTGGAAACACCATATATTTT,CATTQVASSSGNTIYF
.,TRBV19,TRBD1,TRBJ2-7,TGTGCCAGTAACAGGGGGCGGGGGTACGAGCAGTACTTC,CASNRGRGYEQYF
once,TRBV19,.,TRBJ1-3,TGTGCCAGTATTTCCAGGGCCTCTGGAAACACCATATATTTT,CASISRASGNTIYF
.,TRBV15,TRBD1,TRBJ2-3,TGTGCCACTGGACAGGGTGGGGACGGTTACACAGATACGCAGTATTTT,CATGQGGDGYTDTQYF
.,TRBV5-4,.,TRBJ1-1,TGTGCCAGCAGCTTGAGCGGCGGGAGAATGAACACTGAAGCTTTCTTT,CASSLSGGRMNTEAFF
.,TRBV2,.,TRBJ2-3,TGTGCCAGCAGTGAATTTGGCAGGACAGATACGCAGTATTTT,CASSEFGRTDTQYF
.,TRBV29-1,.,TRBJ1-2,TGCAGCGTGGAGGAAGTCCAGGGGTCTCGGGGCTACACCTTC,CSVEEVQGSRGYTF
.,TRBV28,TRBD2,TRBJ2-5,TGTGCCAGCTCCGACAGCGGGGTGGGAGAGACCCAGTACTTC,CASSDSGVGETQYF
.,TRBV5-4,.,TRBJ1-2,TGTGCCAGCAGCTTGCTCCTCGGGGGGAACTATGGCTACACCTTC,CASSLLLGGNYGYTF
.,TRBV27,.,TRBJ2-4,TGTGCCAGCAGTTTAGAGGGTGCATCGTCTTCCCAGTACTTC,CASSLEGASSSQYF
.,TRBV18,.,TRBJ2-1,TGTGCCAGCTCACTAGCGCCCACAATCTCCTACAATGAGCAGTTCTTC,CASSLAPTISYNEQFF
.,TRBV29-1,TRBD2,TRBJ2-4,TGCAGCGCGGGAGGGGACGGAGCCAAAAACATTCAGTACTTC,CSAGGDGAKNIQYF
.,TRBV28,TRBD2,TRBJ2-2,TGTGCCAGCAGTACACCCTATTGGGGGAGGGAGGCCGGGGAGCTGTTTTTT,CASSTPYWGREAGELFF
.,TRBV5-8,.,TRBJ1-2,TGTGCCAGCATCTCCTCCCGACAGTTCTATGGCTACACCTTC,CASISSRQFYGYTF
.,TRBV11-2,.,TRBJ1-1,TGTGCCAGCAGCCGCACACAGAACACTGAAGCTTTCTTT,CASSRTQNTEAFF
.,TRBV11-1,.,TRBJ2-1,TGTGCCACCTTGGGGGGTGATCACCACAATGAGCAGTTCTTC,CATLGGDHHNEQFF
.,TRBV28,TRBD2,TRBJ2-2,TGTGCCAGCAGTAGGTCTAGCGGATTCACCGGGGAGCTGTTTTTT,CASSRSSGFTGELFF
.,TRBV7-7,TRBD2,TRBJ2-5,TGTGCTAGCAGCCGGGACGGGGGGGAGACCCAGTACTTC,CASSRDGGETQYF
.,TRBV28,TRBD2,TRBJ2-3,TGTGCCAGCAGTTTGGGAGGGAAAGCAGATACGCAGTATTTT,CASSLGGKADTQYF
.,TRBV18,TRBD1,TRBJ1-1,TGTGCCAGCTCACCTACCAGACAGGGAAGGAACACTGAAGCTTTCTTT,CASSPTRQGRNTEAFF
.,TRBV28,TRBD2,TRBJ2-7,TGTGCCAGCAGTTTATGGGCTAGCGGGAGGGCCGGCGCCTACGAGCAGTACTTC,CASSLWASGRAGAYEQYF
.,TRBV5-6,TRBD2,TRBJ2-1,TGTGCCAGCAGCCATCGACTAGCGGTCTACAATGAGCAGTTCTTC,CASSHRLAVYNEQFF
.,TRBV28,.,TRBJ1-1,TGTGCCAGCAGTTTAATGGACATGAACACTGAAGCTTTCTTT,CASSLMDMNTEAFF
.,TRBV7-9,TRBD1,TRBJ2-1,TGTGCCAGCAGCCAGAAGGGACAGGGGGTTTTCTACAATGAGCAGTTCTTC,CASSQKGQGVFYNEQFF
.,TRBV6-6,TRBD1,TRBJ2-7,TGTGCCAGCAGCCGTTCAGACAGGGGCTACGAGCAGTACTTC,CASSRSDRGYEQYF
once,TRBV2,.,TRBJ1-5,TGTGCCTCCCAGAGTCTGGGGGGGGGTAGAAGCAATCAGCCCCAGCATTTT,CASQSLGGGRSNQPQHF
.,TRBV25-1,TRBD2,TRBJ2-1,TGTGCCAGCAGGGGACTAGCGGGAGGGGTTGAGCAGTTCTTC,CASRGLAGGVEQFF
few,TRBV14,.,TRBJ2-1,TGTGCCAGCAGCCAAGATCTAGGAACAGGTTTCCCAAATGAGCAGTTCTTC,CASSQDLGTGFPNEQFF
.,TRBV6-6,.,TRBJ1-3,TGTGCCAGCAGACAGGGTGGGTCTGGAAACACCATATATTTT,CASRQGGSGNTIYF
.,TRBV7-8,.,TRBJ1-5,TGTGCCAGCAGAGCGAGGGAGAATCAGCCCCAGCATTTT,CASRARENQPQHF
.,TRBV10-3,TRBD2,TRBJ2-5,TGTGCCATCAGTGCTTGGACTAGCAGGGAGACCCAGTACTTC,CAISAWTSRETQYF
.,TRBV29-1,.,TRBJ1-2,TGCAGCGCGATCCCATCCACAGGGCACGGCTACACCTTC,CSAIPSTGHGYTF
.,TRBV28,.,TRBJ1-5,TGTGCCAGCAGGAACCCGCAGGGCGTTGGGCCCCAGCATTTT,CASRNPQGVGPQHF
.,TRBV7-3,TRBD2,TRBJ2-1,TGTGCCAGCAGCTTAACCGGGAGGGCCTCCTACAATGAGCAGTTCTTC,CASSLTGRASYNEQFF
.,TRBV19,.,TRBJ2-4,TGTGCCAGTAGTACCGAGACCCCAGGGGAAGCCAAAAACATTCAGTACTTC,CASSTETPGEAKNIQYF
.,TRBV19,.,TRBJ2-7,TGTGCCAGTAGACAGACAGGCGTTTTCTACGAGCAGTACTTC,CASRQTGVFYEQYF
.,TRBV7-6,TRBD2,TRBJ2-1,TGTGCCAGCAGCTTAGGGACTAGCAATGAGCAGTTCTTC,CASSLGTSNEQFF
once,TRBV19,.,TRBJ1-1,TGTGCCAGTACTTATTCAGGTGGGAACACTGAAGCTTTCTTT,CASTYSGGNTEAFF
.,TRBV6-1,.,TRBJ1-6,TGTGCCAGCAGTGAACTCCTGGAGAATTCACCCCTCCACTTT,CASSELLENSPLHF